This paragraph covers one T cell receptor beta chain sequence. Its antigen is undetermined. The data belong to a study of glioma-infiltrating T cells. TCR alpha and beta CDR3 regions were amplified from RNA using iRepertoire nested multiplex PCR. For one-step reverse transcription and amplification, roughly 85-450 ng of tissue mRNA or PBMC total RNA was used. TCRdb re-called the multiplex PCR reads with MiXCR, one entry per CDR3 protein. The sample contains roughly 130,000 distinct CDR3 sequences, around 25% of which appear only once. Study-level findings and limits: CDR3 overlap between tissue and blood was very small.

The TCR comes from a human donor with low-grade glioma or glioblastoma, undergoing nonglioma brain surgery, or in good health (not recorded which). Material for sequencing was glioma tissue, nonneoplastic brain tissue, or PBMCs (not recorded which).

CDR3 residues: CSAMNWGIGTEAFF. The CDR3 nucleotides are TGCAGTGCTATGAATTGGGGGATCGGCACTGAAGCTTTCTTT. The V gene is TRBV20-1, the J gene TRBJ1-1; a possible D gene is TRBD1 (5 bases). The CDR3 consists of 14 residues. V was trimmed by 4 bases and J by 4 bases, leaving 16 bases between them. In germline, CDR1 is DFQATT, CDR2 SNEGSKA (reference sequence).